These 10 T cell receptor beta chains were sequenced from one sample in a study of cytomegalovirus exposure and HLA in healthy donors. The study ran its PCR with 60 Vbeta and 13 Jbeta primers. Libraries were prepared by immunoSEQ multiplex PCR; TCRdb keeps only in-frame clonotypes and omits some of them. The sample carries about 180,000 clones, around 80% recorded once. The source material was PBMCs. Receptors were obtained from a man aged 18 to 29 in good health and CMV-seronegative.

In its sample, this clone was seen once. The chain has TRBV4-1 and TRBJ2-7; D unclear. Trimming took off 3 bases at V and 2 bases at J, with 11 bases between the two ends. This CDR3 region has 14 residues. Germline assignment: CDR1 MGHRA and CDR2 YSYEKL. The CDR3 protein is CASSQPYDTYEQYF. The DNA for the CDR3 is TGCGCCAGCAGCCAGCCTTACGACACCTACGAGCAGTACTTC.

The chain has TRBV18 and TRBJ2-1, with D possibly matching TRBD2 (6 bases). Germline V gives CDR1 KGHSH, CDR2 LQKENI. CDR3 length: 15 amino acids. The ends were cut back, 2 bases at V and 7 bases at J, with 15 bases in the middle. CDR3 sequence (DNA): TGTGCCAGCTCACCATCGGAGGGGTCGAGGAATGAGCAGTTCTTC. This gives the protein CASSPSEGSRNEQFF.

This chain connects TRBV27 to TRBJ1-3; D is undetermined. Germline-derived CDR1 and CDR2 are MNHEY and SMNVEV (reference sequence). Trimming shortened V by 2 bases and J by 0 bases, and 8 bases separated the two germline ends. This CDR3 spans 15 amino acids. The CDR3 nucleotides read TGTGCCAGCAGTTTAGGTCGGGGCTCTGGAAACACCATATATTTT. Translation gives CASSLGRGSGNTIYF.

The chain is built from TRBV6-4 and TRBJ2-1; weak D call: TRBD1 (5 bases). V lost 3 bases to trimming and J lost 5 bases, with 14 bases between them. The CDR3 is 15 amino acids. Germline CDR1 and CDR2: MRHNA and SNTAGT. The CDR3 is CASSEGAGPDNEQFF. In nucleotides, the CDR3 is TGTGCCAGCAGTGAAGGGGCAGGGCCCGACAATGAGCAGTTCTTC.

The CDR3 sequence: CASSGHAWDSNSYEQYF. CDR3 DNA sequence: TGTGCCAGCAGCGGACATGCCTGGGACAGTAACTCCTACGAGCAGTACTTC. The chain carries TRBV2 and TRBJ2-7; 7 bases line up with TRBD1. There are 17 residues in the CDR3. The trim removed 6 bases at V and 0 bases at J, leaving 14 bases unmatched. Germline values: CDR1 SNHLY, CDR2 FYNNEI.

The chain recombines TRBV4-2 with TRBJ1-2, with D tentatively TRBD1 (6 bases). V lost 0 bases to trimming and J lost 0 bases, with 8 bases between them. CDR3 size: 15 residues. The germline V gene has CDR1 LGHNA and CDR2 YNFKEQ. CDR3 nucleotides: TGTGCCAGCAGCCAAGACGGACAGTCTAACTATGGCTACACCTTC. Translating gives CASSQDGQSNYGYTF.

The chain links TRBV12-5 to TRBJ2-7; D unresolved. Deletions cut 1 base from V and 6 bases from J, with 10 bases between. The CDR3 length is 13 residues. Germline CDR1 LGHNT, CDR2 FRNRAP. CDR3 sequence reads: CASGLDWPAEQYF. CDR3 nucleotides: TGTGCTAGTGGTTTGGATTGGCCCGCCGAGCAGTACTTC.

This chain links TRBV4-3 with TRBJ2-5; 8 nucleotides line up with TRBD2. The V gene's germline CDR1 is LGHNA and CDR2 YSLEER. V gave up 0 bases and J gave up 5 bases; unmatched junction bases: 5. The CDR3 contains 15 residues. The CDR3 sequence: CASSQDTGGPETQYF. CDR3 nucleotide sequence: TGCGCCAGCAGCCAAGATACGGGGGGGCCGGAGACCCAGTACTTC.

The chain carries TRBV7-2 and TRBJ1-3; TRBD1 aligns across 7 bases. This CDR3 region has 17 residues. Trimming at V came to 2 bases and at J to 0 bases, leaving 7 bases not matched to a gene. Germline V CDR1 and CDR2: SGHTA, FQGNSA. CDR3 region: CASSLNPPGGSGNTIYF. The CDR3 DNA is TGTGCCAGCAGCTTAAATCCTCCAGGGGGCTCTGGAAACACCATATATTTT.

The rearrangement links TRBV7-8 to TRBJ2-3, with D unresolved. V gave up 2 bases and J gave up 4 bases, with 16 bases separating them. The CDR3 is made up of 16 amino acids. CDR1 is SGHVS and CDR2 is FQNEAQ in the germline V gene. CDR3 protein: CASSLRRPPAPDTQYF. CDR3 in DNA: TGTGCCAGCAGCTTAAGGAGACCCCCTGCACCAGATACGCAGTATTTT.